The clone carrying this TCR beta chain was seen many times. Its antigen is not known. The method was immunoSEQ multiplex PCR; TCRdb's version includes in-frame clones alone and lacks a portion of them. This repertoire holds roughly 35,000 clones, and none appear only once. This CDR3 spans 13 amino acids. V lost 5 bases and J lost 6; bases outside the gene matches: 4. This sample is drawn from a study of T cells after posttransplantation cyclophosphamide. Regarding the study as a whole: Donor-recipient repertoire similarity was low at 1-2 months, rising over year one. TRB overlap between skin or GI tissue T cells and blood was limited.

The sequence was obtained from a woman aged 45-60 years in good health and a related stem cell transplant donor. The chain uses TRBV12-3 or TRBV12-4 and TRBJ2-1, with TRBD1 identical over 7 bases. Sequencing was carried out using PBMCs. DNA for the CDR3: TGTGCCAGCAGTCCGGCAGGGGGCAATGAGCAGTTCTTC. This sequence encodes CASSPAGGNEQFF.